This passage covers 29 T cell receptor beta chains from one sample sequenced in a study of pediatric ulcerative colitis. One to two pinch biopsies were taken from the rectum during colonoscopy. Libraries were prepared by immunoSEQ multiplex PCR; TCRdb keeps only in-frame clonotypes and omits some of them. Of around 13,000 clones listed, roughly three quarters were seen once; the top ten hold roughly 4.5%. Sequencing was performed on gut tissue. The receptors derive from a boy between 10 and 17 years old who was a control in a study of pediatric ulcerative colitis.

Comments on this clone: One end of the junction does not line up with germline, which may come from a read error. This CDR3 reads CASSLPDGPMDF. In DNA, the CDR3 is TGTGCCAGCAGCCTCCCGGACGGGCCCATGGACTTC. The chain is built from TRBV7-3 and TRBJ2-5; D gene uncertain. CDR1 is SGHTA, CDR2 FQGTGA, per germline. The CDR3 is 12 amino acids.

The rearrangement links TRBV19 to TRBJ2-6, with D maybe TRBD1 (7 bases). Trimming took 8 bases from V and 2 from J, leaving 16 bases between them. Germline lookup yields CDR1 LNHDA and CDR2 SQIVND (reference sequence). The CDR3 spans 16 residues. The CDR3 is CASHIGGGAGANVLTF. The CDR3 region has the DNA TGTGCCAGTCATATCGGAGGGGGCGCTGGGGCCAACGTCCTGACTTTC.

The chain recombines TRBV19 with TRBJ1-1; 11 nucleotides align to TRBD1. J gave up 6 bases and V 5 bases, and 2 bases lay outside the gene matches. CDR1 is LNHDA and CDR2 is SQIVND in the germline V gene (reference sequence). The CDR3 contains 13 residues. CDR3 loop: CASSGQGAAEAFF. Written as DNA, the CDR3 is TGTGCCAGTAGTGGACAGGGGGCGGCTGAAGCTTTCTTT.

The J gene is TRBJ2-1, the V gene TRBV4-3; a possible D gene is TRBD1 (5 bases). This CDR3 contains 13 residues. With 2 bases removed from V and 15 bases from J, the gap between germline ends came to 17 bases. Germline V gene lookup returns CDR1 LGHNA and CDR2 YSLEER. The chain's CDR3 is CASSQQRGLNLFF. CDR3 DNA sequence: TGCGCCAGCAGCCAACAAAGGGGCCTCAACTTGTTCTTC.

This clone turned up a few times. The chain carries TRBV5-4 and TRBJ2-5; weak D call: TRBD2 (6 bases). This CDR3 has 13 residues. V was shortened by 0 bases and J by 4 bases, with 7 bases between the two germline ends. The V gene's germline CDR1 is SGHNT and CDR2 YYREEE (reference sequence). This CDR3 reads CASSLVSGETQYF. Written as DNA, the CDR3 is TGTGCCAGCAGCTTGGTTAGCGGAGAGACCCAGTACTTC.

In DNA form, the CDR3 reads TGTGCCAGCGGGACTCCTGGTCTCACAGATACGCAGTATTTT. Encoded protein: CASGTPGLTDTQYF. This rearrangement joins TRBV7-3 to TRBJ2-3; D is perhaps TRBD2 (6 bases). Germline V gives CDR1 SGHTA, CDR2 FQGTGA. Trimming shortened V by 8 bases and J by 2 bases, and 14 bases separated the two germline ends. The length of the CDR3 is 14 residues.

This chain links TRBV19 with TRBJ2-3; 7 bases are shared with TRBD2. V shed 3 bases, J shed 1 base, and the junction held 7 bases outside the gene matches. This CDR3 is 16 amino acids long. CDR1 and CDR2 (germline): LNHDA, SQIVND (reference sequence). CDR3 sequence reads: CASSMAAGEGTDTQYF. The CDR3 coding sequence is TGTGCCAGTAGTATGGCTGCGGGAGAAGGCACAGATACGCAGTATTTT.

This rearrangement joins TRBV25-1 to TRBJ2-3; D might be TRBD2 (9 bases). Trimming removed 4 bases at V and 4 bases at J, with 21 bases between. This CDR3 region has 17 residues. CDR1 is MGHDK and CDR2 is SYGVNS in the germline V gene. Here the CDR3 DNA reads TGTGCCAGCAGTGGACAGGGGATAGCGGGAGCCCCAGATACGCAGTATTTT. The encoded protein is CASSGQGIAGAPDTQYF. Complete variable domain (other parts from reference TRBV25-1 and TRBJ2-3): EADIYQTPRYLVIGTGKKITLECSQTMGHDKMYWYQQDPGMELHLIHYSYGVNSTEKGDLSSESTVSRIRTEHFPLTLESARPSHTSQYLCASSGQGIAGAPDTQYFGPGTRLTVL.

This clone was seen a few times. This CDR3 is CASSLPSSGNTIYF. CDR3 DNA sequence: TGTGCCAGCAGCTTACCGAGCTCTGGAAACACCATATATTTT. V gene TRBV7-2 combines with J gene TRBJ1-3; D gene uncertain. This CDR3 contains 14 residues. Germline values: CDR1 SGHTA, CDR2 FQGNSA. V lost 2 bases and J 0 bases, leaving 5 bases between the germline ends. The variable domain in full, completed from reference TRBV7-2 and TRBJ1-3, reads GAGVSQSPSNKVTEKGKDVELRCDPISGHTALYWYRQSLGQGLEFLIYFQGNSAPDKSGLPSDRFSAERTGGSVSTLTIQRTQQEDSAVYLCASSLPSSGNTIYFGEGSWLTVV.

This chain links TRBV21-1 with TRBJ1-2; the DNA was not compared with TRBD1, the D call given in the table. TRBV21-1 counts as a pseudogene. This CDR3 is 15 amino acids long. In nucleotides, the CDR3 is TGTGCCAGCAGCATCAGCACAGGGGATAACTATGGCTACACCTTC. As protein: CASSISTGDNYGYTF.

The chain links TRBV9 to TRBJ2-3; D is possibly TRBD2 (5 bases). Trimming pared 5 bases from V and 1 base from J, leaving 14 bases between. CDR1 is SGDLS, CDR2 YYNGEE, per germline. The CDR3 has 15 amino acids. CDR3: CASSLSGYRTDTQYF. CDR3 nucleotide sequence: TGTGCCAGCAGTCTCAGCGGATATCGCACAGATACGCAGTATTTT.

This sequence joins TRBV5-1 and TRBJ1-1, with D hard to call. Trimming left V 0 bases short and J 8 bases short, with 11 bases between. The CDR3 is made up of 13 amino acids. Germline V lookup: CDR1 SGHRS, CDR2 YFSETQ. The CDR3 DNA sequence: TGCGCCAGCAGCTTGGCCCCACTCGAAGAAGCTTTCTTT. Translation: CASSLAPLEEAFF.

The chain is built from TRBV6-5 and TRBJ1-5; weak D call: TRBD1 (6 bases). V was shortened by 5 bases and J by 6 bases, with 17 bases between the two germline ends. This CDR3 comprises 15 residues. CDR1 is MNHEY and CDR2 is SVGAGI in the germline V gene. The CDR3 sequence: CASSPVTGRGQPQHF. In nucleotides, the CDR3 is TGTGCCAGCAGTCCAGTTACAGGGAGAGGTCAGCCCCAGCATTTT.

This clone was recorded once. The chain carries TRBV15 and TRBJ2-3; possibly TRBD2 for D (5 bases). Germline CDR1 reads LNHNV; CDR2 reads YYDKDF (reference sequence). The CDR3 spans 16 residues. The V end lost 2 bases, the J end lost 6 bases, and 18 bases lay between the germline ends. In DNA form, the CDR3 reads TGTGCCACCAGCAGATCGAATAACCTAGCAGCGGATACGCAGTATTTT. Translated, it gives CATSRSNNLAADTQYF.

The gene calls are TRBV27 and TRBJ2-1; possible D gene TRBD1, 6 bases. The CDR3 contains 13 residues. The V end was cut by 7 bases, the J end by 10 bases, with 17 bases between. Per the germline V gene, CDR1 is MNHEY and CDR2 is SMNVEV (reference sequence). The CDR3 reads CASTESRGREQFF. Written as DNA, the CDR3 is TGTGCCAGCACAGAATCCAGGGGCAGGGAGCAGTTCTTC.

The rearrangement links TRBV11-3 to TRBJ2-7; D ambiguous. CDR1 SGHNT and CDR2 YENEEA come from the germline V gene. V shed 5 bases and J shed 5 bases, with 10 bases lying between them. The CDR3 contains 12 residues. The CDR3 here is CASSLFDHEQYV. In DNA form, the CDR3 reads TGTGCCAGCAGCCTCTTCGATCACGAGCAGTACGTC.

The chain combines TRBV19 with TRBJ2-2; 7 bases fit TRBD2. CDR3 length equals 17 residues. V gave up 6 bases and J gave up 5 bases; unmatched junction bases: 15. Germline V gene lookup returns CDR1 LNHDA and CDR2 SQIVND (reference sequence). CDR3 protein: CASRPRGGSGETGELFF. The CDR3 bases are TGTGCCAGTAGGCCACGAGGCGGGAGCGGGGAAACCGGGGAGCTGTTTTTT.

This sequence joins TRBV21-1 and TRBJ2-3; the table's D call of TRBD2 was not tested on the DNA. TRBV21-1 has pseudogene status. The CDR3 length is 19 residues. The CDR3 sequence: CASSKSRLAGGKETDTQYF. DNA of the CDR3: TGTGCCAGCAGCAAGAGTAGACTAGCGGGAGGGAAGGAAACAGATACGCAGTATTTT.

This sequence joins TRBV5-1 and TRBJ2-3; D not certain. CDR1 and CDR2 (germline): SGHRS, YFSETQ. Trimming stripped 0 bases from V and 3 bases from J, with 5 bases between. The CDR3 runs 13 residues. CDR3 region: CASSLGSTDTQYF. CDR3 bases: TGCGCCAGCAGCTTGGGGTCGACAGATACGCAGTATTTT.

The gene calls are TRBV7-2 and TRBJ1-2; 7 positions match TRBD1. The V gene's germline CDR1 is SGHTA and CDR2 FQGNSA. The CDR3 covers 17 residues. V was pared by 5 bases and J by 1 base, with 13 bases of the junction left unmatched. As DNA, the CDR3 is TGTGCCAGCAGCCCGGCGGCAGGGGGAGGAGATAACTATGGCTACACCTTC. Its translation: CASSPAAGGGDNYGYTF.

This clone was counted a few times. The CDR3 coding sequence is TGCAGCGTTGAGCCCGACAGGGGCGATGAGCAGTTCTTC. Translating it yields CSVEPDRGDEQFF. This sequence joins TRBV29-1 and TRBJ2-1; 8 nucleotides agree with TRBD1. The V and J ends lost 3 bases and 8 bases, in that order; junction bases with no gene match: 6. CDR1 is SQVTM and CDR2 is ANQGSEA in the germline V gene. This CDR3 spans 13 amino acids.

The chain has TRBV30 and TRBJ2-1, with D perhaps matching TRBD1 (5 bases). The length of the CDR3 is 11 residues. Germline lookup yields CDR1 GTSNPN and CDR2 SVGIG (reference sequence). V dropped 8 bases and J dropped 4 bases, with 9 bases sitting between them. CDR3 amino acids: CAAAGYNEQFF. CDR3 nucleotides: TGTGCCGCGGCAGGGTACAATGAGCAGTTCTTC.

V usage is TRBV7-9 and J usage is TRBJ2-2; the D gene is possibly TRBD1 (5 bases). Germline CDR1 SEHNR, CDR2 FQNEAQ (reference sequence). The CDR3 runs to 15 residues. V lost 2 bases and J 0 bases, leaving 7 bases between the germline ends. The CDR3 loop is CASSLHRPNTGELFF. The CDR3 bases are TGTGCCAGCAGCTTACACAGGCCGAACACCGGGGAGCTGTTTTTT.

The chain links TRBV9 to TRBJ2-7; 8 nucleotides align to TRBD2. Germline V gene lookup returns CDR1 SGDLS and CDR2 YYNGEE. This CDR3 is 14 amino acids long. V shed 0 bases and J 5 bases; nucleotides not matched to a gene: 4. CDR3 nucleotide sequence: TGTGCCAGCAGCGTAGATGGGACTAGTGACGAGCAGTACTTC. It codes for CASSVDGTSDEQYF.

The rearrangement joins TRBV4-2 to TRBJ1-4, with D possibly matching TRBD1 (5 bases). Trimming removed 4 bases at V and 0 bases at J, with 24 bases between. The CDR3 spans 20 residues. Germline V gene lookup returns CDR1 LGHNA and CDR2 YNFKEQ. CDR3 protein: CASSPHNGAGFLATNEKLFF. In DNA form, the CDR3 reads TGTGCCAGCAGCCCCCATAACGGGGCAGGGTTCCTTGCAACTAATGAAAAACTGTTTTTT.

CDR3: CASSTGLVRNEQFF. DNA of the CDR3: TGTGCCAGCAGCACCGGACTAGTGAGAAATGAGCAGTTCTTC. V and J are TRBV7-3 and TRBJ2-1, with 7 positions matching TRBD2. Germline V gene lookup returns CDR1 SGHTA and CDR2 FQGTGA. The junction had 8 bases not matched to a gene; V was cut back by 5 bases and J by 7 bases. The CDR3 sequence is 14 residues long. The full variable domain, its missing parts supplied by reference TRBV7-3 and TRBJ2-1, is GAGVSQTPSNKVTEKGKYVELRCDPISGHTALYWYRQSLGQGPEFLIYFQGTGAADDSGLPNDRFFAVRPEGSVSTLKIQRTERGDSAVYLCASSTGLVRNEQFFGPGTRLTVL.

CDR3 nucleotides: TGTGCCAGCAGTCCACAGGGGGCGAAGACCCAGTACTTC. This sequence encodes CASSPQGAKTQYF. The chain employs TRBV25-1 and TRBJ2-5; 9 nucleotides match TRBD1. There are 13 residues in the CDR3. CDR1 and CDR2 (germline): MGHDK, SYGVNS. Unmatched junction bases numbered 4, after V lost 5 bases and J lost 6 bases.

The chain employs TRBV27 and TRBJ2-1; 8 nucleotides line up with TRBD2. Germline values: CDR1 MNHEY, CDR2 SMNVEV (reference sequence). The CDR3 consists of 15 residues. V gave up 7 bases and J gave up 4 bases; unmatched junction bases: 9. CDR3 amino acids: CASTPIGGGYNEQFF. DNA of the CDR3: TGTGCCAGCACCCCCATCGGGGGGGGTTACAATGAGCAGTTCTTC.

V is TRBV7-9 and J is TRBJ2-7, with D possibly TRBD2 on 5 matching bases. Germline loops: CDR1 SEHNR, CDR2 FQNEAQ (reference sequence). Trimming pared 5 bases from V and 3 bases from J, leaving 17 bases between. This CDR3 is 15 amino acids long. CDR3: CASSRGLRNLYEQYF. Here the CDR3 DNA reads TGTGCCAGCAGCCGTGGACTCCGCAACCTCTACGAGCAGTACTTC.